The entry that follows covers one T cell receptor (beta chain) sequence. The antigen is unknown. The data derive from a study of shared clonotypes between healthy human individuals. Sequenced by immunoSEQ multiplex PCR; TCRdb stores in-frame clones only, minus some. The sample contains 110,000 or so clones, around 71% of which appear only once. V trimming: 6 bases; J trimming: 2 bases; junction bases outside the gene matches: 3. Germline V gene sequence: CDR1 MNHNY, CDR2 SVGAGI (reference sequence). The CDR3 is made up of 13 amino acids. General observations from the study: Rarefaction demonstrated incomplete sorted-subset sequencing despite large depth.

Each sample came from a Caucasian adult donor living in Nashville, Tennessee. CD8 memory was a combination that joined CD45RO+ cells with CCR7-negative CD45RA+ TemRA cells. This clonotype originated in a woman in her 30s in good health. This sequence joins TRBV6-6 and TRBJ1-2; 7 bases line up with TRBD1. What was sequenced was memory CD8+ T cells sorted from blood. As to subset: CD45RO+ cells pooled with CCR7-negative TemRA cells. Here the CDR3 reads CASSPRGNYGYTF. In DNA form, the CDR3 reads TGTGCCAGCAGCCCCAGGGGGAACTATGGCTACACCTTC.